The rows below give T cell receptor beta chains drawn from one sample of a study of blood T cell repertoires in COVID-19. Data came from immunoSEQ multiplex PCR; TCRdb stores just in-frame clones and leaves some out. This repertoire shows 75,000 to 80,000 clones, approximately 81% found once; its top ten account for about 10%. Material for sequencing was peripheral blood. These receptors were taken from a man between 60 and 75 years old with COVID-19, enrolled during active disease. CDR3s include the opening cysteine and the closing phenylalanine or tryptophan. D genes are given only for firm matches. Not every row has a clone size; where given, it reads once, few, many or a size class.

j_call d_call clone_size cdr3_length v_call cdr3_aa cdr3_nt
TRBJ1-1 - - 14 TRBV11-1 CASSPLTARNEAFF TGTGCCAGCAGCCCCTTGACAGCTCGGAATGAAGCTTTCTTT
TRBJ1-1 - - 13 TRBV29-1 CSARLTVNTEAFF TGCAGCGCTAGGTTGACAGTGAACACTGAAGCTTTCTTT
TRBJ1-6 - - 14 TRBV4-1 CASSQVSYNSPLHF TGCGCCAGCAGCCAAGTTTCGTATAATTCACCCCTCCACTTT
TRBJ1-1 - - 14 TRBV19 CASSPTATNTEAFF TGTGCCAGTAGCCCGACAGCCACAAACACTGAAGCTTTCTTT
TRBJ2-5 - - 15 TRBV9 CASSVVARGQETQYF TGTGCCAGCAGCGTAGTAGCTCGGGGGCAAGAGACCCAGTACTTC
TRBJ2-3 TRBD2 - 17 TRBV10-1 CASSESTGGGNTDTQYF TGCGCCAGCAGTGAGTCTACGGGAGGGGGAAACACAGATACGCAGTATTTT
TRBJ2-1 TRBD2 - 15 TRBV19 CASSIVAGGTNEQFF TGTGCCAGTAGTATAGTAGCGGGGGGGACTAATGAGCAGTTCTTC
TRBJ2-3 TRBD2 - 17 TRBV11-2 CASSGLAGLQSTDTQYF TGTGCCAGCAGCGGACTAGCGGGACTACAGAGCACAGATACGCAGTATTTT
TRBJ2-1 - - 13 TRBV19 CASSDSGLHGQFF TGTGCCAGTAGTGATAGCGGCTTACACGGGCAGTTCTTC
TRBJ2-5 TRBD1 - 15 TRBV6-1 CASSEMTGGWETQYF TGTGCCAGCAGTGAAATGACAGGGGGCTGGGAGACCCAGTACTTC
TRBJ2-1 TRBD2 - 18 TRBV3-1/TRBV3-2 CASSRSGGALYSYNEQFF TGTGCCAGCAGCCGTAGCGGGGGGGCCTTATACTCCTACAATGAGCAGTTCTTC
TRBJ2-2 TRBD2 - 16 TRBV18 CASSRTSGDDTGELFF TGTGCCAGCTCAAGGACTAGCGGGGATGACACCGGGGAGCTGTTTTTT
TRBJ1-2 TRBD1 once 15 TRBV6-5 CASSTGDSENYGYTF TGTGCCAGCAGTACGGGGGACAGTGAAAACTATGGCTACACCTTC
TRBJ2-7 - - 16 TRBV6-1 CASSEQDSSAGYEQYF TGTGCCAGCAGTGAACAGGACTCAAGCGCGGGGTACGAGCAGTACTTC
TRBJ1-2 TRBD1 - 16 TRBV7-6 CASSLGDGTGLYGYTF TGTGCCAGCAGCTTGGGCGATGGGACAGGGCTGTATGGCTACACCTTC
TRBJ2-2 TRBD1 - 15 TRBV2 CASSPGTGTAGELFF TGTGCCAGCAGTCCCGGGACAGGGACTGCCGGGGAGCTGTTTTTT
TRBJ1-6 - - 19 TRBV2 CASSEGRVSHRPYNSPLHF TGTGCCAGCAGTGAAGGGCGTGTTAGTCACAGACCCTATAATTCACCCCTCCACTTT
TRBJ2-7 TRBD2 - 17 TRBV30 CAWSVWGGAGPSYEQYF TGTGCCTGGAGTGTATGGGGGGGAGCGGGACCCTCCTACGAGCAGTACTTC
TRBJ1-5 - - 14 TRBV30 CAWDDRSSNQPQHF TGTGCCTGGGACGACAGGTCAAGCAATCAGCCCCAGCATTTT
TRBJ2-2 TRBD2 - 16 TRBV6-1 CASSESRTSPTGELFF TGTGCCAGCAGTGAATCCAGGACTAGCCCCACCGGGGAGCTGTTTTTT
TRBJ1-1 - once 14 TRBV28 CASSLVPFRSEAFF TGTGCCAGCAGTTTGGTCCCCTTTCGGTCTGAAGCTTTCTTT
TRBJ2-1 TRBD2 - 16 TRBV7-3 CASSFSGSSLNNEQFF TGTGCCAGCAGCTTTAGCGGGAGTTCCCTCAACAATGAGCAGTTCTTC
TRBJ1-2 TRBD1 once 14 TRBV6-6 CASSYNEGANGYTF TGTGCCAGCAGTTACAATGAGGGGGCGAATGGCTACACCTTC
TRBJ1-2 - once 15 TRBV11-2 CASSFVGGVNYGYTF TGTGCCAGCAGCTTTGTAGGAGGGGTGAACTATGGCTACACCTTC
TRBJ2-4 - once 10 TRBV4-2 CASSHARGPF TGTGCCAGCAGCCACGCCAGAGGTCCCTTC
TRBJ1-3 TRBD1 - 16 TRBV5-1 CASSYGQANSGNTIYF TGCGCCAGCAGCTACGGACAGGCGAACTCTGGAAACACCATATATTTT